The entry below gives a single T cell receptor beta chain sequence along with its context. The junction does not match germline at one end; this may be a read error. This entry is derived from a study of cytomegalovirus exposure and HLA in healthy donors. In the study overall: There were roughly 110 million unique TCR beta sequences, drawn from roughly 200 million T cells, in an earlier analysis.

PCR employed 60 Vbeta and 13 Jbeta primers. Sequenced by immunoSEQ multiplex PCR; TCRdb stores in-frame clones only, minus some. The data show under 130,000 clones, with 65% to 80% seen just once and about 9.4% held by the top ten. The sequence was obtained from a woman between 18 and 30 years old in good health and CMV-seropositive. The sequencing input was PBMCs.

CDR3 sequence: CASRRIQGCYSEQFF. In nucleotides, the CDR3 is TGTGCCAGCAGACGAATTCAGGGGTGTTACAGTGAGCAGTTCTTC. This chain links TRBV6-5 with TRBJ2-1; perhaps TRBD1 as D (6 bases). The CDR3 length is 15 residues. Germline V lookup: CDR1 MNHEY, CDR2 SVGAGI.